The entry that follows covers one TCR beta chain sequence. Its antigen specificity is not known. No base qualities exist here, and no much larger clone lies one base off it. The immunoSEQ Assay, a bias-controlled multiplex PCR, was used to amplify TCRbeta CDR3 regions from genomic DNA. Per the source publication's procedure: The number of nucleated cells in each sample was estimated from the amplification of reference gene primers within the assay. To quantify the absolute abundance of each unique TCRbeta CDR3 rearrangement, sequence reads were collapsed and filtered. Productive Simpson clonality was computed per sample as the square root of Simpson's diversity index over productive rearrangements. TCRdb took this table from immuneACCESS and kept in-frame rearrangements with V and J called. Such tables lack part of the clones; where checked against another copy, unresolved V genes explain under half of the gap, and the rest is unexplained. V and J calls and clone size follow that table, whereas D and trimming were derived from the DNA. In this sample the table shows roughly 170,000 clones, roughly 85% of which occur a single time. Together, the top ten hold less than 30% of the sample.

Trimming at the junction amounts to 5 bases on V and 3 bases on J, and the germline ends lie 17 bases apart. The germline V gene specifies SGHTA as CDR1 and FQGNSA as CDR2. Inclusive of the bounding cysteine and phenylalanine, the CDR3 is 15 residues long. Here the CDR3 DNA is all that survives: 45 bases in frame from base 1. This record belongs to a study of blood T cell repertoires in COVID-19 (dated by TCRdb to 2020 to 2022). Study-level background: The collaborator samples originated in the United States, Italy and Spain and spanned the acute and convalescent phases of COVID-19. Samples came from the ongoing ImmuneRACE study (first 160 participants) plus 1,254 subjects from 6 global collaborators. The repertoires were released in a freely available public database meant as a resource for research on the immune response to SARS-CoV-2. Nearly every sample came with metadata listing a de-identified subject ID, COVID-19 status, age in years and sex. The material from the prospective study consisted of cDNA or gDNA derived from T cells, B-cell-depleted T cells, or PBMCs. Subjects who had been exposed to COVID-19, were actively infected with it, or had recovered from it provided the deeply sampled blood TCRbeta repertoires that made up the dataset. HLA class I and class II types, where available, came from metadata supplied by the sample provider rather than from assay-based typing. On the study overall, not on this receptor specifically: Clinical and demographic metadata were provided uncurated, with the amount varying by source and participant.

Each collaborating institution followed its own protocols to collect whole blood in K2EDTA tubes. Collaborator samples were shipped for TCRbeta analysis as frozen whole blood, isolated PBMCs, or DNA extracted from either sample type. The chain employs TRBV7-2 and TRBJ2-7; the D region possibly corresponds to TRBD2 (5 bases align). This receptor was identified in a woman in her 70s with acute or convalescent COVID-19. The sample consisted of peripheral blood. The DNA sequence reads TGTGCCAGCAGCCCCCCGGGGTTGGGCCTCTACGAGCAGTACTTC. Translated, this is CASSPPGLGLYEQYF.